A selection of T cell receptor beta chains follows, all from one sample in a study of CD8 T cells in ankylosing spondylitis. Each CDR3 protein is one row after TCRdb ran MiXCR on the 5' RACE reads. The sample includes approximately 520,000 distinct CDR3 sequences, about 5.7% of them seen just once. Material: blood, either unsorted or a sorted T cell fraction (not recorded which). The receptor set was obtained from a male donor with ankylosing spondylitis. Both conserved end residues are part of each CDR3. A D gene is named only where the DNA matches it firmly. Some rows mark clone size as missing; the rest say once, few, many or name a class of expanded clone.

j_call,clone_size,d_call,v_call,cdr3_nt,cdr3_aa
TRBJ2-7,many,.,TRBV29-1,TGCAGCGTCCCTCGCGGGGCTAGTGGCTACGAGCAGTACTTC,CSVPRGASGYEQYF
TRBJ2-1,many,TRBD2,TRBV15,TGTGCCACCAGCAGGCCGGGGGGGCCAGGCAATGAGCAGTTCTTC,CATSRPGGPGNEQFF
TRBJ1-2,few,.,TRBV3-1,TGTGCCAGCACCCGGAGCGGGGTGGGGGGCTACACCTTC,CASTRSGVGGYTF
TRBJ2-7,many,TRBD1,TRBV6-5,TGTGCCAGCAGTTACCGGGACAGCTCACACGAGCAGTACTTC,CASSYRDSSHEQYF
TRBJ1-4,few,.,TRBV11-2,TGTGCCAGCAGCTTACTAGGGACAAGCGATGAAAAACTGTTTTTT,CASSLLGTSDEKLFF
TRBJ2-7,many,.,TRBV21-1,TGTGCCAGCAGCAAAGGCGGAGGGGCGCAGGTCTTTTACGAGCAGTACTTC,CASSKGGGAQVFYEQYF
TRBJ2-3,many,.,TRBV9,TGTGCCAGCAGCGTAAGGCTGGATGGAGATACGCAGTATTTT,CASSVRLDGDTQYF
TRBJ1-5,many,TRBD1,TRBV27,TGTGCCAGCAGCCAGACAGGGCCCCAGCCCCAGCATTTT,CASSQTGPQPQHF
TRBJ1-2,many,.,TRBV7-9,TGTGCCAGCAGCCTTCTACTCCGGAGGGACTATGGCTACACCTTC,CASSLLLRRDYGYTF
TRBJ2-7,many,TRBD1,TRBV20-1,TGCAGTGCATACCGGGACAGCGCCTACGAGCAGTACTTC,CSAYRDSAYEQYF
TRBJ2-1,many,.,TRBV7-8,TGTGCCAGCAGCTTAGCTGTGACAGGATACAATGAGCAGTTCTTC,CASSLAVTGYNEQFF
TRBJ1-5,many,.,TRBV7-9,TGTGCCAGCAGCTTAGGGTCGACTGAGGCGGGTCAGCCCCAGCATTTT,CASSLGSTEAGQPQHF
TRBJ1-2,many,.,TRBV28,TGTGCCAGCAGCAATGGGAAGTGGTATGGCTACACCTTC,CASSNGKWYGYTF
TRBJ2-1,.,.,TRBV20-1,TGCTGTGCTAGAAGCACCACCAGGACTACAGCGGATTACAATGAGCAGTTCTTC,CCARSTTRTTADYNEQFF
TRBJ1-1,many,.,TRBV18,TGTGCCAGCTCACCCTCCCTTCGGGACACTGAAGCTTTCTTT,CASSPSLRDTEAFF
TRBJ1-5,many,.,TRBV7-8,TGTGCCAGCAGCCCGACGTGGCGTGGGAGTCAGCCCCAGCATTTT,CASSPTWRGSQPQHF
TRBJ2-5,many,.,TRBV28,TGTGCCAGCAGTTTCTTGGGACAGACCCAGTACTTC,CASSFLGQTQYF
TRBJ1-5,many,.,TRBV20-1,TGCAGTGCTAGACAGCTAAATAGCAATCAGCCCCAGCATTTT,CSARQLNSNQPQHF
TRBJ1-6,many,.,TRBV7-9,TGTGCCAGCAGCGGGAACCGGTCACCCCTCCACTTT,CASSGNRSPLHF
TRBJ2-5,many,.,TRBV5-1,TGCGCCAGCAGCTTGGATCCAGGGCAAGAGACCCAGTACTTC,CASSLDPGQETQYF
TRBJ2-1,.,TRBD2,TRBV11-3,TGTGCCAGCAGTTTACCCGCGACTAGCGGGAGACGAAATGAGCAGTTCTTC,CASSLPATSGRRNEQFF
TRBJ2-1,many,.,TRBV5-1,TGCGCCAGCAGGGAACGTGTCTCCTACAATGAGCAGTTCTTC,CASRERVSYNEQFF
TRBJ2-3,many,TRBD2,TRBV11-1,TGTGCCAGCAGCTTCCGACCGGGACTAGCGGATTTCACAGATACGCAGTATTTT,CASSFRPGLADFTDTQYF
TRBJ2-4,many,TRBD2,TRBV20-1,TGCAGTCCGATGGCGGGAGGAGCCAAAAACATTCAGTACTTC,CSPMAGGAKNIQYF
TRBJ2-1,many,TRBD2,TRBV20-1,TGCAGTGCTAGAGTGCTAGCGGGGGGGGCCTACAATGAGCAGTTCTTC,CSARVLAGGAYNEQFF
TRBJ2-4,many,.,TRBV10-2,TGCGCCAGCACCCCACCCGGGACTAACATTCAGTACTTC,CASTPPGTNIQYF
TRBJ2-7,many,.,TRBV6-2/TRBV6-3,TGTGCCAGCAGACCGGACTTCTACGAGCAGTACTTC,CASRPDFYEQYF
TRBJ2-7,few,TRBD2,TRBV20-1,TGCAGTGCTAGAGGCATAACTAGCGGAACCTACGAGCAGTACTTC,CSARGITSGTYEQYF
TRBJ2-1,many,.,TRBV6-2/TRBV6-3,TGTGCCAGCAGTTACCTTACCCAATATGAGCAGTTCTTC,CASSYLTQYEQFF
TRBJ1-5,many,.,TRBV6-2/TRBV6-3,TGTGCCAGCACCCTAGGTCCCTATCAGCCCCAGCATTTT,CASTLGPYQPQHF
TRBJ1-1,many,.,TRBV5-1,TGCGCCAGCAGCGAACCTGACAGGACCACTGAAGCTTTCTTT,CASSEPDRTTEAFF
TRBJ2-7,many,.,TRBV4-3,TGCGCCAGCAGCCAAGGTTTAAGTAGCGAGAGCTCCTACGAGCAGTACTTC,CASSQGLSSESSYEQYF
TRBJ2-3,many,.,TRBV5-1,TGCGCCAGCAGCCCGGACAGACTAGCTAGCACAGATACGCAGTATTTT,CASSPDRLASTDTQYF
TRBJ2-5,many,TRBD1,TRBV20-1,TGCAGTGCTATTGGACAGGTTCAAGAGACCCAGTACTTC,CSAIGQVQETQYF
TRBJ2-3,.,.,TRBV7-6,TGTGCCAGCAGCCTCAACCGGGACACGCCTAGCACAGATACGCAGTATTTT,CASSLNRDTPSTDTQYF
TRBJ1-2,many,.,TRBV4-3,TGCGCCAGCAGCCAAGATCGGAGTCTGACCTATGGCTACACCTTC,CASSQDRSLTYGYTF
TRBJ2-6,many,.,TRBV7-9,TGTGCCAGCAGCGAAGTGGGGTTCTCTGGGGCCAACGTCCTGACTTTC,CASSEVGFSGANVLTF
TRBJ2-1,.,TRBD2,TRBV28,TGTGCCAGCAGATATTCTGGACTAGCTAGATACAATGAGCAGTTCTTC,CASRYSGLARYNEQFF
TRBJ2-2,many,TRBD1,TRBV28,TGTGCCAGTTGGGACAGGACGAACACCGGGGAGCTGTTTTTT,CASWDRTNTGELFF
TRBJ2-7,many,.,TRBV5-1,TGCGCCAGCAGCTCCGGGACACCCTACGAGCAGTACTTC,CASSSGTPYEQYF
TRBJ2-1,many,TRBD2,TRBV20-1,TGCAGTGTCCGGGGACTATCAAATGAGCAGTTCTTC,CSVRGLSNEQFF
TRBJ1-1,many,.,TRBV29-1,TGCAGCGTTTCCCACGGGGGAGACACTGAAGCTTTCTTT,CSVSHGGDTEAFF
TRBJ2-3,many,TRBD2,TRBV12-3/TRBV12-4,TGTGCCAGCAGTTCTAGCGGGAGCAGCACAGATACGCAGTATTTT,CASSSSGSSTDTQYF
TRBJ2-7,.,.,TRBV7-7,TGTGCTAGCAGCGAGATTAGTCTAGGGAGCGAGCAGTACTTC,CASSEISLGSEQYF
TRBJ2-1,many,TRBD2,TRBV7-8,TGTGCCAGCAGCTTCCCGGGACTAGCGGGGCGGAATGAGCAGTTCTTC,CASSFPGLAGRNEQFF
TRBJ2-1,many,TRBD2,TRBV7-2,TGTGCCAGCAGGCAGACTAGCCCTACCTACAATGAGCAGTTCTTC,CASRQTSPTYNEQFF
TRBJ1-1,many,TRBD1,TRBV10-3,TGTGCCATCAGCCCGGGACAGGGGTTAGGGAACACTGAAGCTTTCTTT,CAISPGQGLGNTEAFF
TRBJ2-5,many,.,TRBV7-2,TGTGCCAGCAGTCAGACCGGGGTAGAGACCCAGTACTTC,CASSQTGVETQYF
TRBJ1-1,.,.,TRBV5-1,TGCGCCAGCAGCTTGGATTGGGGGATTAAGAACACTGAAGCTTTCTTT,CASSLDWGIKNTEAFF
TRBJ2-5,many,.,TRBV6-2/TRBV6-3,TGTGCCAGCAAATGGGGGCCGGCCCAAGAGACCCAGTACTTC,CASKWGPAQETQYF
TRBJ1-2,many,.,TRBV20-1,TGCAGTGCTAGTGAAGGGCCGGGACGGAACTATGGCTACACCTTC,CSASEGPGRNYGYTF
TRBJ2-3,many,TRBD2,TRBV12-3/TRBV12-4,TGTGCCAGCAGTTCTGACCGGGACTACTACACAGATACGCAGTATTTT,CASSSDRDYYTDTQYF
TRBJ1-4,many,.,TRBV7-2,.,CASSTSRTGRREKLFF
TRBJ1-1,many,.,TRBV6-2/TRBV6-3,TGTGCCAGCAGTTCCAGTAGGGGGGGCGGCACTGAAGCTTTCTTT,CASSSSRGGGTEAFF
TRBJ1-2,many,.,TRBV2,TGTGCCAGCAGTGGAGTGGAAGATGGCTACACCTTC,CASSGVEDGYTF
TRBJ2-4,many,.,TRBV4-2,TGTGCCAGCAGCTCTGGGACGGAAGTAGCCAAAAACATTCAGTACTTC,CASSSGTEVAKNIQYF
TRBJ2-7,.,.,TRBV7-6,TGTGCCAGCAGCTTAGTGAAAGGGCCCGAGCAGTACTTC,CASSLVKGPEQYF
TRBJ2-1,many,TRBD2,TRBV20-1,TGCAGTGCCGGTCCTCTTGCGGGAGACGCTGAGCAGTTCTTC,CSAGPLAGDAEQFF